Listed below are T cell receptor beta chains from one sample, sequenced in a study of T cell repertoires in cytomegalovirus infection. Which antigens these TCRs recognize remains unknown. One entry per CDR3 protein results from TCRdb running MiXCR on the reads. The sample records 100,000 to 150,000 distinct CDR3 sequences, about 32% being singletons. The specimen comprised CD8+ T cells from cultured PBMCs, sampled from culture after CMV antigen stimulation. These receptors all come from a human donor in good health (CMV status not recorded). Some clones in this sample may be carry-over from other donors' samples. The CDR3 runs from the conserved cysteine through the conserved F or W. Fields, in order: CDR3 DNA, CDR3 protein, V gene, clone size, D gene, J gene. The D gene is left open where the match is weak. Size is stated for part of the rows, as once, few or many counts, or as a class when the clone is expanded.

cdr3_nt: TGTGCCAGCAGTCCAAGCGACAGGGGCTCGAAGAACTATGGCTACACCTTC
cdr3_aa: CASSPSDRGSKNYGYTF
v_call: TRBV27
clone_size: -
d_call: TRBD1
j_call: TRBJ1-2

cdr3_nt: TGTGCCAGCACCATGGACATACAGAACTATGGCTACACCTTC
cdr3_aa: CASTMDIQNYGYTF
v_call: TRBV5-4
clone_size: -
d_call: -
j_call: TRBJ1-2

cdr3_nt: TGTGCCAGCAGCCCAAGAACGGGATTTTGGACTGAAGCTTTCTTT
cdr3_aa: CASSPRTGFWTEAFF
v_call: TRBV7-2
clone_size: few
d_call: -
j_call: TRBJ1-1

cdr3_nt: TGTGCCAGCAGTGAATGGACAGGGGTTAACACTGAAGCTTTCTTT
cdr3_aa: CASSEWTGVNTEAFF
v_call: TRBV25-1
clone_size: -
d_call: TRBD1
j_call: TRBJ1-1

cdr3_nt: TGTGCCAGTAGTATGGGGGTCTCTGGAAACACCATATATTTT
cdr3_aa: CASSMGVSGNTIYF
v_call: TRBV19
clone_size: -
d_call: -
j_call: TRBJ1-3

cdr3_nt: TGTGCCATCAGTGAGCCAAACAGGGCCCCTGCCTACGAGCAGTACTTC
cdr3_aa: CAISEPNRAPAYEQYF
v_call: TRBV10-3
clone_size: -
d_call: -
j_call: TRBJ2-7

cdr3_nt: TGCAGTGCTAGAGCCAGTCGGGGGGAGAGTGGCTACACCTTC
cdr3_aa: CSARASRGESGYTF
v_call: TRBV20-1
clone_size: once
d_call: -
j_call: TRBJ1-2

cdr3_nt: TGCGCCAGCAGCCAAGAAGATTTTGGGATCAGGGAGCAGTACTTC
cdr3_aa: CASSQEDFGIREQYF
v_call: TRBV4-1
clone_size: few
d_call: -
j_call: TRBJ2-7

cdr3_nt: TGTGCCAGCAGCTTCAGAGACAGGGGGGTCAATGAGCAGTTCTTC
cdr3_aa: CASSFRDRGVNEQFF
v_call: TRBV5-5
clone_size: many
d_call: TRBD1
j_call: TRBJ2-1

cdr3_nt: TGTGCCAGCAGTTCCACCGAAGGACTAGCGGGGGGGAACTACAATGAGCAGTTCTTC
cdr3_aa: CASSSTEGLAGGNYNEQFF
v_call: TRBV28
clone_size: -
d_call: TRBD2
j_call: TRBJ2-1

cdr3_nt: TGTGCCAGCAGTTGGACAGGGGGAGAAGAGACCCAGTACTTC
cdr3_aa: CASSWTGGEETQYF
v_call: TRBV12-3/TRBV12-4
clone_size: -
d_call: TRBD1
j_call: TRBJ2-5

cdr3_nt: TGTGCCAGCAGTTTATCGGGGGGTGCACAAGAGACCCAGTACTTC
cdr3_aa: CASSLSGGAQETQYF
v_call: TRBV27
clone_size: -
d_call: -
j_call: TRBJ2-5

cdr3_nt: TGTGCCAGCAGTCGGACTAGTATCGAAGAGACCCAGTACTTC
cdr3_aa: CASSRTSIEETQYF
v_call: TRBV12-3/TRBV12-4
clone_size: -
d_call: TRBD2
j_call: TRBJ2-5

cdr3_nt: TGTGCCAGCAGTTCGGCCAGGGGGTCCTACGAGCAGTACTTC
cdr3_aa: CASSSARGSYEQYF
v_call: TRBV6-5
clone_size: -
d_call: TRBD1
j_call: TRBJ2-7

cdr3_nt: TGCGCCAGCAGCCAACCGGGACAGGGAAATTCACCCCTCCACTTT
cdr3_aa: CASSQPGQGNSPLHF
v_call: TRBV4-1
clone_size: few
d_call: TRBD1
j_call: TRBJ1-6

cdr3_nt: TGTGCCAGCAGCTTAGGGGGAACAGGGGTCGAGCAGTACTTC
cdr3_aa: CASSLGGTGVEQYF
v_call: TRBV7-2
clone_size: few
d_call: TRBD1
j_call: TRBJ2-7

cdr3_nt: TGTGCCAGCAGTCCAGGCGGGGGGTATCGCTCCTACGAGCAGTACTTC
cdr3_aa: CASSPGGGYRSYEQYF
v_call: TRBV28
clone_size: many
d_call: TRBD2
j_call: TRBJ2-7

cdr3_nt: TGTGCCAGCAGCCGCCCCCCGGCAACTAGCGGGGGAAGCACAGATACGCAGTATTTT
cdr3_aa: CASSRPPATSGGSTDTQYF
v_call: TRBV5-6
clone_size: -
d_call: TRBD2
j_call: TRBJ2-3

cdr3_nt: TGTGCCAGCAGTTTAGAGCAGGCCACAGATACGCAGTATTTT
cdr3_aa: CASSLEQATDTQYF
v_call: TRBV12-3/TRBV12-4
clone_size: -
d_call: -
j_call: TRBJ2-3

cdr3_nt: TGTGCCAGCAGACTACGGGGCAGGGTCTACGAGCAGTACTTC
cdr3_aa: CASRLRGRVYEQYF
v_call: TRBV11-2
clone_size: few
d_call: -
j_call: TRBJ2-7

cdr3_nt: TGTGCCAGCAGTCCGTCTAACTACAATGAGCAGTTCTTC
cdr3_aa: CASSPSNYNEQFF
v_call: TRBV27
clone_size: -
d_call: -
j_call: TRBJ2-1

cdr3_nt: TGTGCCAGCAGCCCCGAGCAGGCTTGGGGCACAGATACGCAGTATTTT
cdr3_aa: CASSPEQAWGTDTQYF
v_call: TRBV7-8
clone_size: few
d_call: -
j_call: TRBJ2-3

cdr3_nt: TGTGCCAGCAGCTATCGCAGGGGGCATGGGGCATATCGTGAAGCTTTCTTT
cdr3_aa: CASSYRRGHGAYREAFF
v_call: TRBV7-9
clone_size: -
d_call: TRBD1
j_call: TRBJ1-1

cdr3_nt: TGTGCCAGCAGTTTCGCCTTGGAAGCCGCCTACGAGCAGTACTTC
cdr3_aa: CASSFALEAAYEQYF
v_call: TRBV27
clone_size: -
d_call: -
j_call: TRBJ2-7

cdr3_nt: TGTGCCAGCAGTGACTTTAGGAGCAATCAGCCCCAGCATTTT
cdr3_aa: CASSDFRSNQPQHF
v_call: TRBV2
clone_size: -
d_call: -
j_call: TRBJ1-5

cdr3_nt: TGCGCCAGCAGCCAAGATGGGGGGCTCTACGAGCAGTACTTC
cdr3_aa: CASSQDGGLYEQYF
v_call: TRBV4-1
clone_size: -
d_call: -
j_call: TRBJ2-7

cdr3_nt: TGTGCCAGCAGGGGACAGAATCAGCCCCAGCATTTT
cdr3_aa: CASRGQNQPQHF
v_call: TRBV6-1
clone_size: few
d_call: TRBD1
j_call: TRBJ1-5

cdr3_nt: TGCGCCAGCAGCCCCTACGGAGCGGGTTTATACGAGCAGTACTTC
cdr3_aa: CASSPYGAGLYEQYF
v_call: TRBV4-1
clone_size: many
d_call: -
j_call: TRBJ2-7

cdr3_nt: TGTGCCAGCAGCTTGTCGGCGGGGGACTACACAGATACGCAGTATTTT
cdr3_aa: CASSLSAGDYTDTQYF
v_call: TRBV5-8
clone_size: -
d_call: TRBD2
j_call: TRBJ2-3

cdr3_nt: TGCGCCAGCAGTAGGGAGATTGACTATGGCTACACCTTC
cdr3_aa: CASSREIDYGYTF
v_call: TRBV5-1
clone_size: few
d_call: -
j_call: TRBJ1-2

cdr3_nt: TGTGCCAGCAGTTCATCACCGGGACTAGCGGGGGGACTTTTTATAGAAGATACGCAGTATTTT
cdr3_aa: CASSSSPGLAGGLFIEDTQYF
v_call: TRBV12-3/TRBV12-4
clone_size: -
d_call: TRBD2
j_call: TRBJ2-3

cdr3_nt: TGTGCCAGCAGCTTAGTAGTACAGGAGTCCTACGAGCAGTACTTC
cdr3_aa: CASSLVVQESYEQYF
v_call: TRBV7-2
clone_size: few
d_call: -
j_call: TRBJ2-7

cdr3_nt: TGTGCCAGCAGCTGGGGACAGGGGGTGAAGGACGAGCAGTACTTC
cdr3_aa: CASSWGQGVKDEQYF
v_call: TRBV5-8
clone_size: few
d_call: TRBD1
j_call: TRBJ2-7

cdr3_nt: TGTGCCAGCAGAGAAAGCGGGGGGAGCTCCTACAATGAGCAGTTCTTC
cdr3_aa: CASRESGGSSYNEQFF
v_call: TRBV6-8
clone_size: -
d_call: TRBD2
j_call: TRBJ2-1

cdr3_nt: TGTGCCAGCAGGACAGGGGAGGTAAACGGGGAGCTGTTTTTT
cdr3_aa: CASRTGEVNGELFF
v_call: TRBV27
clone_size: -
d_call: TRBD1
j_call: TRBJ2-2

cdr3_nt: TGTGCCACCTCCGACGGTCACACTGAAGCTTTCTTT
cdr3_aa: CATSDGHTEAFF
v_call: TRBV10-3
clone_size: -
d_call: -
j_call: TRBJ1-1